This passage covers 8 T cell receptor beta chains from one sample sequenced in a study of molecular identifiers for immune sequencing clone quantification. TCRdb analysed the PCR reads with MiXCR anew, one entry per CDR3 protein. The sample includes approximately 590,000 distinct CDR3 sequences, about 25% of them seen just once. Sequencing was performed on naive CD8+ T cells from blood, with Jurkat cell RNA spiked in. The subset denotes: FACS-sorted CD8+CD4-CCR7+CD45RA+ naive T cells. The receptors shown here come from a human donor in good health. Some libraries in this study had Jurkat cell RNA spiked in.

A remark on this clonotype: One end of the junction fails to match germline, which may point to a read error. The chain recombines TRBV11-3 with TRBJ2-1; D tentatively fits TRBD1 or TRBD2 (6 bases each). This CDR3 contains 11 residues. Germline V gene lookup returns CDR1 SGHNT and CDR2 YENEEA. The CDR3 region is CAGSLGGGRFF. The CDR3 DNA is TGTGCCGGCAGCTTAGGTGGGGGGCGGTTCTTC.

This clonotype came up many times. The V gene is TRBV6-2 or TRBV6-3, the J gene TRBJ1-5; D is unresolved. CDR3 length equals 14 residues. CDR1 is MNHEY, CDR2 SVGEGT, per germline. Between the trimmed V and J ends, which lost 6 bases and 2 bases, there was a span of 11 bases. The CDR3 DNA follows: TGTGCCAGCAGCCTCCAATGGGGCAATCAGCCCCAGCATTTT. Protein product: CASSLQWGNQPQHF.

This clonotype was counted at least ten times. This rearrangement joins TRBV5-1 to TRBJ1-1, with no clear D. The V end lost 0 bases, the J end lost 5 bases, and 5 bases lay between the germline ends. Germline CDR1 SGHRS, CDR2 YFSETQ. This CDR3 has 12 amino acids. The CDR3 region has the DNA TGCGCCAGCAGCTTGGGATGGACTGAAGCTTTCTTT. Its translation is CASSLGWTEAFF.

In DNA form, the CDR3 reads TGTCCCCCCCCCCTCCGGGCGGGGGGGCCGGGGCAGTTCTTC. Its translation: CPPPLRAGGPGQFF. The chain is built from TRBV11-3 and TRBJ2-1, with TRBD2 identical over 9 bases. Germline CDR1 and CDR2: SGHNT and YENEEA. This CDR3 comprises 14 residues.

The CDR3 region has the DNA TGTGCCAGCGGCCTTACCTACTCCACTAGAATGACTGAAGCTTTCTTT. This encodes CASGLTYSTRMTEAFF. J is TRBJ1-1 and V is TRBV6-2 or TRBV6-3, with D hard to call. This CDR3 has 16 residues. Trimming cost V 8 bases and J 5 bases, with 24 bases left between them. CDR1 is MNHEY, CDR2 SVGEGT, per germline.

Many counts were recorded for this clonotype. This chain joins TRBV4-3 and TRBJ2-7, with 8 bases fitting TRBD1. Germline V CDR1 and CDR2: LGHNA, YSLEER. The CDR3 sequence is 17 residues long. Trimming took 0 bases from V and 2 from J; bases not matched to a gene: 9. In nucleotides, the CDR3 is TGCGCCAGCAGCCAAGATTGGCGACAGGGGAATCCCTACGAGCAGTACTTC. This encodes CASSQDWRQGNPYEQYF.

A remark on this clonotype: One base away lies a much larger clone, so this may be a sequencing read error. The V call is TRBV30, the J call TRBJ2-7; D gene uncertain. The CDR3 is 11 amino acids. Germline V gives CDR1 GTSNPN, CDR2 SVGIG (reference sequence). Trimming took off 3 bases at V and 2 bases at J, with 5 bases between the two ends. DNA of the CDR3: TGTGCCTGGAGAGGTGCCTACGAGCAGTACTTC. Protein sequence: CAWRGAYEQYF.

The sample holds a few counts of this clonotype. The chain combines TRBV13 with TRBJ1-1; a possible D gene is TRBD1 (5 bases). The CDR3 runs to 17 residues. The V end was cut by 4 bases, the J end by 0 bases, with 18 bases between. Germline loops: CDR1 PRHDT, CDR2 FYEKMQ (reference sequence). The CDR3 region has the DNA TGTGCCAGCAGCTCCCTCAGTGGGGGGGAGGTGAACACTGAAGCTTTCTTT. Its protein is CASSSLSGGEVNTEAFF.